The clone carrying this TCR beta chain appeared a single time. The data stem from a study of blood T cell repertoires in COVID-19. Background on the study: From the United States, Italy and Spain came samples of acute and convalescent COVID-19.

Per the germline V gene, CDR1 is SGHTA and CDR2 is FQGNSA. The CDR3 runs to 15 residues. The V gene end was trimmed by 3 bases and the J gene end by 8 bases; junction bases not matched to a gene: 5. In the original workflow: How many nucleated cells were present was estimated from reference gene primer amplification. Generated by immunoSEQ multiplex PCR, the TCRdb table keeps only in-frame clones and is missing some. The V and J calls and the clone size are those of that table, but D and trimming were determined from the DNA. The table has approximately 500,000 clones, 70% to 90% seen once; the top ten hold 3% to 3.5%.

The origin of this receptor is a human donor in a cohort sampled during active COVID-19. The sample comprised peripheral blood. The genes are TRBV7-2 and TRBJ2-1; 12 positions agree with TRBD2. The CDR3: CASSLASGRVDEQFF. CDR3 in DNA: TGTGCCAGCAGCTTGGCTAGCGGGAGGGTCGATGAGCAGTTCTTC.